The sequence of this T cell receptor beta chain was determined in a study of yellow fever vaccine responses in identical twins. The junction had 10 bases not matched to a gene; V was cut back by 6 bases and J by 4 bases. This CDR3 is 15 amino acids long. Germline V gene sequence: CDR1 LGHNA, CDR2 YSLEER. TCRdb re-called the RT-PCR reads through MiXCR, storing one row per CDR3 protein. The repertoire holds about 800 distinct CDR3 sequences, with around 86% as singletons. This clonotype has more than one count but fewer than ten. This TCR was recovered from a female donor who received the yellow fever vaccine. The chain combines TRBV4-3 with TRBJ2-3, with 7 nucleotides matching TRBD1. Sequenced here: T cells from blood (PBMCs), unsorted or a sorted subset (not recorded which), sampled before or after yellow fever vaccination (not recorded which). CDR3 coding DNA: TGCGCCAGCAGGGAGACAGGGTCGGATTCAGATACGCAGTATTTT. Protein sequence: CASRETGSDSDTQYF.